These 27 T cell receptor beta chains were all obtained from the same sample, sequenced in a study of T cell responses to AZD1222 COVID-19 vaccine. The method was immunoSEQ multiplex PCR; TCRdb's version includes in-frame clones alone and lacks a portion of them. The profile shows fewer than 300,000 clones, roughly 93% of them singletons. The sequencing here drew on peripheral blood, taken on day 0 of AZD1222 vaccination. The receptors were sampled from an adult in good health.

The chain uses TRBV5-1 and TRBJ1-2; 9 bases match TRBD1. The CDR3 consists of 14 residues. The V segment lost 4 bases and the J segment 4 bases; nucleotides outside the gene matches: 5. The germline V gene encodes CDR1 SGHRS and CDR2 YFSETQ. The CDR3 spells CASSPGQGPYGYTF. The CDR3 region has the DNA TGCGCCAGCAGCCCGGGACAGGGCCCCTATGGCTACACCTTC.

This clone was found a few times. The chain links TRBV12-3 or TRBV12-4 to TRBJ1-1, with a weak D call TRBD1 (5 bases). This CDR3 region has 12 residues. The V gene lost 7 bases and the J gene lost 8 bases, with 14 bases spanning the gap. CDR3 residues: CASTQGGMEAFF. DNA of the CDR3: TGTGCCAGCACCCAGGGAGGAATGGAAGCTTTCTTT.

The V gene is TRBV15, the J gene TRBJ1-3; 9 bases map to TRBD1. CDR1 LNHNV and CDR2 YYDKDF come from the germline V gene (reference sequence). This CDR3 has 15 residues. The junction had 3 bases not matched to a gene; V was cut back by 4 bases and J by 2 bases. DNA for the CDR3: TGTGCCACCAGCACCGACAGGGGGACTGGAAACACCATATATTTT. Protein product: CATSTDRGTGNTIYF.

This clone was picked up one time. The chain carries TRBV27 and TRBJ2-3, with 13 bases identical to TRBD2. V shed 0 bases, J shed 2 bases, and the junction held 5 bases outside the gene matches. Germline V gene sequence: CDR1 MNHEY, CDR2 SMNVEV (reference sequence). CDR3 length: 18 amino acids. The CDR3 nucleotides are TGTGCCAGCAGTTTATCCCGACTAGCGGGAGGTATCACAGATACGCAGTATTTT. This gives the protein CASSLSRLAGGITDTQYF.

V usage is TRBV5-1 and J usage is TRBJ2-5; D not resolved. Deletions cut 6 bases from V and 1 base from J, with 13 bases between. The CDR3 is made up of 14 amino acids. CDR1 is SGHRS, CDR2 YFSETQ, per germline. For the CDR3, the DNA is TGCGCCAGCAACCCCGGACCATCCCAAGAGACCCAGTACTTC. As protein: CASNPGPSQETQYF.

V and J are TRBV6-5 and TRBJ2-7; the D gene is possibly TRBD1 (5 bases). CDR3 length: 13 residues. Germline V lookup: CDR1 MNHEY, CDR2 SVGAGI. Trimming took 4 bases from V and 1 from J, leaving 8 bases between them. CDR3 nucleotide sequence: TGTGCCAGCAGTTTAACAGGTTCCTACGAGCAGTACTTC. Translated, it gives CASSLTGSYEQYF.

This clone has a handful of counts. The CDR3 nucleotides read TGTGCCAGCAGTGGGGGGGGCGGGAGTTATTACAATGAGCAGTTCTTC. Amino acid sequence: CASSGGGGSYYNEQFF. The chain combines TRBV28 with TRBJ2-1, with D possibly being TRBD2 (7 bases). Trimming took off 5 bases at V and 4 bases at J, with 18 bases between the two ends. CDR3 length equals 16 residues. Germline lookup yields CDR1 MDHEN and CDR2 SYDVKM.

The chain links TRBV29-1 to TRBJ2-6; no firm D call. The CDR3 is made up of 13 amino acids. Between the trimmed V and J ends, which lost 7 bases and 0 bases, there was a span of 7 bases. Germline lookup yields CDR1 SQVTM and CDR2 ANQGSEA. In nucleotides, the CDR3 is TGCAGCGCTTGGAACTCTGGGGCCAACGTCCTGACTTTC. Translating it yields CSAWNSGANVLTF.

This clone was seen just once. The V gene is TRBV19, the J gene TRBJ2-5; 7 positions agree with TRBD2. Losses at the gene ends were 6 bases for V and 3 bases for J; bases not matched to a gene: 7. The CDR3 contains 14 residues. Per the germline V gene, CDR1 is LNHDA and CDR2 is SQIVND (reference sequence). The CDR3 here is CASSPVGREETQYF. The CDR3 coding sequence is TGTGCCAGTAGCCCCGTGGGGAGGGAAGAGACCCAGTACTTC.

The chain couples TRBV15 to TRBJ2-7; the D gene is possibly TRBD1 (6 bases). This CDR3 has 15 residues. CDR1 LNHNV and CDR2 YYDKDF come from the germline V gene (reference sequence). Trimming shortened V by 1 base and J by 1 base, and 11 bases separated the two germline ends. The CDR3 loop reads CATSRGRDKSYEQYF. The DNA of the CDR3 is TGTGCCACCAGCAGAGGACGGGACAAGTCCTACGAGCAGTACTTC.

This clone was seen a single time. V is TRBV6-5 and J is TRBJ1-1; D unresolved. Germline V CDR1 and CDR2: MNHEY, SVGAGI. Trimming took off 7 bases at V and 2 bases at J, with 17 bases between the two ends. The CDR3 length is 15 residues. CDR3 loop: CASTRGGSQNTEAFF. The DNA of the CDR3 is TGTGCCAGCACGCGGGGAGGGTCCCAAAACACTGAAGCTTTCTTT.

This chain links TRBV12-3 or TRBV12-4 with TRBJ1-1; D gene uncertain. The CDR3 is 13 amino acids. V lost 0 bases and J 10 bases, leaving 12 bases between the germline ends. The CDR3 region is CASSLAGGFGAFF. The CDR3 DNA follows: TGTGCCAGCAGTTTAGCGGGAGGGTTTGGAGCTTTCTTT.

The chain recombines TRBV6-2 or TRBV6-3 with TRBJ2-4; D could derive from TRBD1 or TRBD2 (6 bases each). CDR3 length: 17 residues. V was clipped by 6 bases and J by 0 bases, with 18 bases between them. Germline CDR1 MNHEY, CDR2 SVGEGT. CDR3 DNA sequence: TGTGCCAGCAGCCTAACCCCGGGGGCCATAGCCAAAAACATTCAGTACTTC. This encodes CASSLTPGAIAKNIQYF.

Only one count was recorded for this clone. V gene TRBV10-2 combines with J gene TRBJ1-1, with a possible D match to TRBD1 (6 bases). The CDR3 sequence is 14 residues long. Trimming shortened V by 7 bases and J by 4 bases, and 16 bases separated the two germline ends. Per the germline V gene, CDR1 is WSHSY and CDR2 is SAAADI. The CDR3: CASIKGGGPTEAFF. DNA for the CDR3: TGCGCCAGCATTAAGGGAGGGGGGCCCACTGAAGCTTTCTTT.

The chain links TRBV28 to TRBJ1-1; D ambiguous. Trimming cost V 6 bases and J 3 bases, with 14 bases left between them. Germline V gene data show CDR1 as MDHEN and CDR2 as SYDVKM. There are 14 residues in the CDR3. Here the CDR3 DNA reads TGTGCCAGCAGCCTAAACCTCGGGCACACTGAAGCTTTCTTT. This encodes CASSLNLGHTEAFF.

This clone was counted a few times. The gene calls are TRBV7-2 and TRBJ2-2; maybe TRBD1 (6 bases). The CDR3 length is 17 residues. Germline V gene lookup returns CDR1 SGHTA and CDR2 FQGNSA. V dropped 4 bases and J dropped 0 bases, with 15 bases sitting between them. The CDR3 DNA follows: TGTGCCAGCAGCTCTCAACCAGGGGCGGCGAACACCGGGGAGCTGTTTTTT. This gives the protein CASSSQPGAANTGELFF.

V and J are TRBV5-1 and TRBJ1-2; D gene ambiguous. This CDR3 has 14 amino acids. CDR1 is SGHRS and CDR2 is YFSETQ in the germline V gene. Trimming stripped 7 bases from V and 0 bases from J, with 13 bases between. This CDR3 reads CASASMGTNYGYTF. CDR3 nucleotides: TGCGCCAGCGCCTCGATGGGGACTAACTATGGCTACACCTTC.

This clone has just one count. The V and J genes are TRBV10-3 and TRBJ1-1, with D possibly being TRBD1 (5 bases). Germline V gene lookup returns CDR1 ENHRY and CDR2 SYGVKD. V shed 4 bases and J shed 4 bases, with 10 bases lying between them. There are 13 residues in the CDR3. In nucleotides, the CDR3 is TGTGCCATCAGTGGAGGGGATGGCACTGAAGCTTTCTTT. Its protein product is CAISGGDGTEAFF.

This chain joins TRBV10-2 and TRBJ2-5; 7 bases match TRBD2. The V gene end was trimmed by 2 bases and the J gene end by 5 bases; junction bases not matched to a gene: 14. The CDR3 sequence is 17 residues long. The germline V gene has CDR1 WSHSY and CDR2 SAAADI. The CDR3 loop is CASSETSGLSGLETQYF. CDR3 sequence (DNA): TGCGCCAGCAGTGAGACCTCGGGACTTAGCGGGTTGGAGACCCAGTACTTC.

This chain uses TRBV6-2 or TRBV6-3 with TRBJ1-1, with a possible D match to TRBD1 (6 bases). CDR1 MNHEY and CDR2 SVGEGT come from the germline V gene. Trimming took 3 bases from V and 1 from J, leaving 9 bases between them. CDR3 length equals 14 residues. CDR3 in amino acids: CASSYGGPNTEAFF. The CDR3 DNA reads TGTGCCAGCAGTTATGGGGGCCCGAACACTGAAGCTTTCTTT.

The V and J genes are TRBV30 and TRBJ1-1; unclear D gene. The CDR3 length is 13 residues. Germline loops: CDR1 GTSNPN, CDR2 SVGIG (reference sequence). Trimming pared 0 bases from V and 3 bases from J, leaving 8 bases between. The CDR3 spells CAWSVTAYTEAFF. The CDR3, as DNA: TGTGCCTGGAGTGTCACAGCCTACACTGAAGCTTTCTTT.

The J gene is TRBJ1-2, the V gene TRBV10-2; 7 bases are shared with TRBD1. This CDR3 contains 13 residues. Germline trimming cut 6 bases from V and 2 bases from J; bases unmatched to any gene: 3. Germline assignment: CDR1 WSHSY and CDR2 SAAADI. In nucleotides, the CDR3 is TGCGCCAGCAGGCCACAGGGGAACTATGGCTACACCTTC. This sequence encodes CASRPQGNYGYTF.

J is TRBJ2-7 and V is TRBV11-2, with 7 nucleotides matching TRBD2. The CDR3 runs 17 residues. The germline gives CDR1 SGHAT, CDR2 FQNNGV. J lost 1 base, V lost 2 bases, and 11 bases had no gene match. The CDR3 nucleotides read TGTGCCAGCAGCTTAAATAGACGGGCGGGAGAGTCCTACGAGCAGTACTTC. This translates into CASSLNRRAGESYEQYF.

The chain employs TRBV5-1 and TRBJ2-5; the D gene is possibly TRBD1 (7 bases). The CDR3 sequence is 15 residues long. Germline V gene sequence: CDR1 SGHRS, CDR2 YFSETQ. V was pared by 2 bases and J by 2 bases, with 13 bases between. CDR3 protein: CASSLQGRQQETQYF. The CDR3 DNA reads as TGCGCCAGCAGCTTACAGGGGAGGCAACAAGAGACCCAGTACTTC.

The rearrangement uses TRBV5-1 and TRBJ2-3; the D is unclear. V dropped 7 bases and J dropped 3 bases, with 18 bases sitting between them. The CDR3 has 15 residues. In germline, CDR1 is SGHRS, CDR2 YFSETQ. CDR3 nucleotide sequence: TGCGCCAGCTGTCCGGGTCATTTCGAGACAGATACGCAGTATTTT. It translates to CASCPGHFETDTQYF.

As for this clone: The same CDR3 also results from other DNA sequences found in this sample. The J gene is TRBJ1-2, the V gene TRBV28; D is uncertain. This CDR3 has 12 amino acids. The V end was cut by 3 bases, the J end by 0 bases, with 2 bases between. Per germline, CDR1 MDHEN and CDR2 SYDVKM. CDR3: CASSLANYGYTF. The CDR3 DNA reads TGTGCCAGCAGTTTGGCTAACTATGGCTACACCTTC.

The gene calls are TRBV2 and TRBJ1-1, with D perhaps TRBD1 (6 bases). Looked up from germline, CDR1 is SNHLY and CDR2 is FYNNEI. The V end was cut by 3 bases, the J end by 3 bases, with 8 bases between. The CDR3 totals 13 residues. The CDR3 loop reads CASSEGADTEAFF. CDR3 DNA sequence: TGTGCCAGCAGTGAGGGGGCGGACACTGAAGCTTTCTTT.